The rows below give T cell receptor beta chains drawn from one sample of a study of blood T cell repertoires in COVID-19. Only in-frame clones appear in the TCRdb table, and some are missing; sequencing was by immunoSEQ multiplex PCR. The repertoire holds around 200,000 clones, with 80% to 85% as singletons. The sample consisted of peripheral blood. These receptors all come from a woman aged 80 or over with active or convalescent COVID-19. Both conserved end residues are part of each CDR3. A D gene is named only where the DNA matches it firmly. Size is omitted from some rows. Given values are once, few, many or a class for expanded clones.

-	TRBJ2-5	TRBD1	15	TRBV11-2	CASSALQGLAETQYF	TGTGCCAGCAGCGCCTTACAGGGGTTGGCCGAGACCCAGTACTTC
-	TRBJ2-7	TRBD2	14	TRBV2	CASSLLAGGGEQYF	TGTGCCAGCAGCCTACTAGCGGGAGGGGGCGAGCAGTACTTC
-	TRBJ2-1	-	12	TRBV15	CATSRDRNEQFF	TGTGCCACCAGCAGAGATCGCAATGAGCAGTTCTTC
-	TRBJ2-5	TRBD2	16	TRBV27	CASSPGLDWLRETQYF	TGTGCCAGCAGTCCTGGACTAGACTGGTTGCGAGAGACCCAGTACTTC
once	TRBJ2-3	-	14	TRBV5-1	CASSLALPGGTQYF	TGCGCCAGCAGCTTGGCTCTACCGGGTGGTACGCAGTATTTT
-	TRBJ2-6	-	14	TRBV28	CASTSRSGANVLTF	TGTGCCAGCACGAGCCGTTCTGGGGCCAACGTCCTGACTTTC
once	TRBJ2-1	TRBD1	15	TRBV19	CASSRPGTGSDEQFF	TGTGCCAGTAGTCGCCCCGGGACAGGGTCTGATGAGCAGTTCTTC
-	TRBJ2-7	-	16	TRBV27	CASSIRQGRGLLEQYF	TGTGCCAGCAGTATCAGACAGGGGAGGGGTCTACTCGAGCAGTACTTC
-	TRBJ2-5	TRBD1	17	TRBV2	CASSEGYDREGEETQYF	TGTGCCAGCAGTGAAGGATATGACAGGGAAGGAGAGGAGACCCAGTACTTC
-	TRBJ2-3	-	12	TRBV2	CASSGSPDTQYF	TGTGCCAGCAGTGGTAGTCCAGATACGCAGTATTTT
-	TRBJ2-5	TRBD1	14	TRBV5-1	CASSLTGAGETQYF	TGCGCCAGCAGCTTGACAGGGGCGGGAGAGACCCAGTACTTC
once	TRBJ2-1	TRBD2	16	TRBV7-9	CASSFTSGGMWDEQFF	TGTGCCAGCAGCTTTACCAGCGGGGGGATGTGGGATGAGCAGTTCTTC
-	TRBJ2-5	-	14	TRBV5-1	CASSLESGFETQYF	TGCGCCAGCAGCTTGGAGTCAGGGTTCGAGACCCAGTACTTC
-	TRBJ1-2	TRBD1	15	TRBV9	CASSPTSGGNYGYTF	TGTGCCAGCAGCCCGACGTCAGGGGGTAACTATGGCTACACCTTC
-	TRBJ2-1	-	12	TRBV29-1	CSAGSSGNEQFF	TGCAGCGCTGGTTCCTCGGGGAACGAGCAGTTCTTC
few	TRBJ2-2	-	15	TRBV4-1	CASSQSWDFSGELFF	TGCGCCAGCAGCCAATCCTGGGACTTCAGCGGGGAGCTGTTTTTT
-	TRBJ1-2	TRBD1	15	TRBV20-1	CSASLGGQQNYGYTF	TGCAGTGCTAGTTTGGGGGGACAGCAGAACTATGGCTACACCTTC
-	TRBJ2-3	TRBD1	18	TRBV5-4	CASSLGAGTGRSTDTQYF	TGTGCCAGCAGCTTGGGAGCCGGGACAGGGAGAAGCACAGATACGCAGTATTTT
-	TRBJ2-3	-	17	TRBV18	CASSPLTGQGSADTQYF	TGTGCCAGCTCACCACTCACAGGTCAGGGGAGCGCAGATACGCAGTATTTT
medium-sized	TRBJ1-2	TRBD1	15	TRBV2	CASLDTGGVFHGYTF	TGTGCCAGCCTAGATACAGGGGGTGTTTTTCATGGCTACACCTTC
-	TRBJ2-7	-	15	TRBV25-1	CASSDGAGILYEQYF	TGTGCCAGCAGTGACGGCGCGGGAATCCTCTACGAGCAGTACTTC
-	TRBJ2-3	-	16	TRBV7-6	CASSLGVSGGADTQYF	TGTGCCAGCAGCTTAGGGGTTAGCGGAGGAGCAGATACGCAGTATTTT
-	TRBJ1-3	TRBD1	15	TRBV5-4	CASSLGQASGNTIYF	TGTGCCAGCAGCCTGGGACAGGCCTCTGGAAACACCATATATTTT
-	TRBJ2-4	TRBD1	18	TRBV7-2	CASSFQTGPKVAKNIQYF	TGTGCCAGCAGCTTCCAGACAGGGCCGAAAGTAGCCAAAAACATTCAGTACTTC
-	TRBJ2-7	TRBD1	15	TRBV18	CASSSGQGPSGEQYF	TGTGCCAGCTCTTCCGGACAGGGGCCATCAGGCGAGCAGTACTTC
-	TRBJ2-3	TRBD2	17	TRBV9	CASSVGAGGPSADTQYF	TGTGCCAGCAGCGTAGGAGCGGGGGGGCCCTCGGCAGATACGCAGTATTTT
few	TRBJ2-7	TRBD2	17	TRBV7-9	CASSLAIGGRAGYEQYF	TGTGCCAGCAGCTTAGCAATTGGCGGGAGGGCCGGTTACGAGCAGTACTTC
once	TRBJ1-1	-	12	TRBV7-2	CASGGGRYEAFF	TGTGCCAGCGGGGGGGGCAGGTATGAAGCTTTCTTT
-	TRBJ2-7	-	14	TRBV11-1	CASSATGIWYEQYF	TGTGCCAGCAGCGCAACAGGGATTTGGTACGAGCAGTACTTC
-	TRBJ2-2	-	13	TRBV7-8	CASAEGNTGELFF	TGTGCCAGCGCCGAGGGGAACACCGGGGAGCTGTTTTTT
-	TRBJ2-7	-	17	TRBV11-3	CASSLDAPRGAPYEQYF	TGTGCCAGCAGCTTAGATGCTCCCCGAGGAGCACCCTACGAGCAGTACTTC
-	TRBJ2-6	-	15	TRBV11-3	CASSLSWGGLNVLTF	TGTGCCAGCAGCTTATCCTGGGGGGGCCTCAACGTCCTGACTTTC
-	TRBJ1-1	TRBD1	17	TRBV7-8	CASRKGTRAGGDTEAFF	TGTGCCAGCAGAAAAGGGACAAGGGCAGGGGGAGATACTGAAGCTTTCTTT
-	TRBJ1-2	TRBD1	15	TRBV6-5	CASSLSDRAGYGYTF	TGTGCCAGCAGCCTTTCGGACAGGGCCGGCTATGGCTACACCTTC
-	TRBJ1-6	-	15	TRBV4-2	CASSQPQIYNSPLHF	TGTGCCAGCAGCCAACCACAGATCTATAATTCACCCCTCCACTTT
-	TRBJ2-7	-	13	TRBV6-5	CASSPQGSYEQYF	TGTGCCAGCAGTCCCCAGGGCTCCTACGAGCAGTACTTC
-	TRBJ2-1	-	16	TRBV7-2	CASSSHQAGTGNEQFF	TGTGCCAGCAGCTCGCACCAAGCGGGCACGGGCAATGAGCAGTTCTTC
-	TRBJ1-6	-	16	TRBV6-5	CASSYLGQGGNSPLHF	TGTGCCAGCAGTTACCTTGGGCAGGGCGGCAATTCACCCCTCCACTTT
few	TRBJ2-1	-	16	TRBV4-1	CASSQDVTDSYNEQFF	TGCGCCAGCAGCCAAGATGTGACAGACTCCTACAATGAGCAGTTCTTC
-	TRBJ2-7	TRBD2	15	TRBV25-1	CASSELGEGFYEQYF	TGTGCCAGCAGTGAATTAGGGGAGGGCTTCTACGAGCAGTACTTC
few	TRBJ1-3	TRBD1	16	TRBV11-3	CASSFRDRVSGNTIYF	TGTGCCAGCAGCTTCCGGGACAGGGTTTCTGGAAACACCATATATTTT
-	TRBJ2-2	-	18	TRBV7-2	CASSLRGSRAQNTGELFF	TGTGCCAGCAGCTTAAGGGGGTCGCGGGCCCAAAACACCGGGGAGCTGTTTTTT
-	TRBJ2-5	-	13	TRBV6-5	CASNPGLQETQYF	TGTGCCAGCAACCCCGGACTTCAAGAGACCCAGTACTTC
-	TRBJ2-1	TRBD1	16	TRBV15	CATSRERQGVVNEQFF	TGTGCCACCAGCAGAGAGAGACAGGGGGTTGTTAATGAGCAGTTCTTC
-	TRBJ2-3	TRBD2	16	TRBV14	CASSQDMGLRTDTQYF	TGTGCCAGCAGCCAAGATATGGGACTACGCACAGATACGCAGTATTTT
-	TRBJ2-7	-	14	TRBV5-1	CASSFRQAAYEQYF	TGCGCCAGCAGCTTTCGACAGGCGGCCTACGAGCAGTACTTC